In its sample, the clone carrying this T cell receptor (beta chain) was seen a few times. TCRdb re-analysed the RT-PCR reads in MiXCR, keeping a single row per CDR3 protein. Seen here are 150,000 to 200,000 distinct CDR3 sequences, roughly 40% observed once, and the top ten hold about 35%. These data come from a study of patients and donors after allogeneic stem cell transplantation. Germline CDR1 is MNHEY and CDR2 is SVGAGI. This CDR3 is built from 15 residues. J lost 7 bases, V lost 6 bases, and 12 bases had no gene match. V and J are TRBV6-5 and TRBJ1-2; 9 bases align to TRBD1. The sequencing input was blood, either unsorted or a sorted T cell fraction (not recorded which). The receptor was derived from a human donor who was either an allogeneic HSCT recipient or a stem cell or donor lymphocyte infusion donor (not recorded which). It is not recorded whose cells these are; they may come from a transplant donor. The CDR3 loop reads CASSLVARTGVGYTF. The DNA of the CDR3 is TGTGCCAGCAGCCTAGTCGCCCGGACAGGGGTTGGCTACACCTTC.